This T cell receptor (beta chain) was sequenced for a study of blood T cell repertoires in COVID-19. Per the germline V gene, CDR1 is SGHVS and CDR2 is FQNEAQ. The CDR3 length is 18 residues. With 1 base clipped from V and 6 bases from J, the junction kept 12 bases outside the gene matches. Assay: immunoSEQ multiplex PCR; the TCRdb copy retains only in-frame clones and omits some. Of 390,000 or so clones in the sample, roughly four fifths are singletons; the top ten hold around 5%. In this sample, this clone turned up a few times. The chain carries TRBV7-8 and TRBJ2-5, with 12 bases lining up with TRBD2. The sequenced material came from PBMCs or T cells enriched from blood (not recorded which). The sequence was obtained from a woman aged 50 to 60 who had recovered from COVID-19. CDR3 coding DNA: TGTGCCAGCAGCTTAGGGGAGTGGACTAGCGGGGATTCAAAGACCCAGTACTTC. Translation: CASSLGEWTSGDSKTQYF.